This entry lists 22 T cell receptor beta chains sequenced from one sample in a study of breast tumors, draining lymph nodes, adjacent tissues (dated by TCRdb to between 2015 and 2016). The axillary draining lymph nodes of breast cancer patients were the source of the lymph node samples. To prepare the library, multiplex PCR was applied. These reads were obtained on an Illumina HiSeq 2000. TCRdb took the public reads, trimmed them with fastp at Q25, ran MiXCR for clone calling and kept in-frame beta chains. Each entry merges the rows of one CDR3 protein and shows their most common DNA and genes. For this sample there are about 110,000 distinct CDR3 sequences; more than 25% appear just once. Approximately 5% of the sample is taken by the ten largest. Sequencing was carried out using axillary lymph node tissue. These receptors originate from a female donor with breast cancer. Some clones in this sample may be carry-over from other donors' samples.

This clonotype was counted many times. This rearrangement joins TRBV5-6 to TRBJ2-7; 7 bases line up with TRBD1. The CDR3 totals 19 residues. Germline V gene sequence: CDR1 SGHDT, CDR2 YYEEEE. V lost 1 base and J lost 2; bases outside the gene matches: 18. CDR3: CASSLSGRILDRPPYEQYF. CDR3 coding DNA: TGTGCCAGCAGCTTGTCGGGGCGGATCTTGGACAGGCCCCCCTACGAGCAGTACTTC. Combining the CDR3 with reference TRBV5-6 and TRBJ2-7 gives the whole variable domain DAGVTQSPTHLIKTRGQQVTLRCSPKSGHDTVSWYQQALGQGPQFIFQYYEEEERQRGNFPDRFSGHQFPNYSSELNVNALLLGDSALYLCASSLSGRILDRPPYEQYFGPGTRLTVT.

Ten or more counts support this clonotype. This chain connects TRBV9 to TRBJ2-7; D uncertain. V lost 0 bases, J lost 3 bases, and 10 bases lay in between. This CDR3 region has 14 residues. Germline V CDR1 and CDR2: SGDLS, YYNGEE. The CDR3 DNA reads TGTGCCAGCAGCGTAGCATCCCCCGGCTACGAGCAGTACTTC. Translated: CASSVASPGYEQYF.

This clonotype has a count of ten or more. V gene TRBV6-5 combines with J gene TRBJ2-2; 11 bases are shared with TRBD1. J lost 4 bases, V lost 2 bases, and 0 bases had no gene match. This CDR3 region has 15 residues. Germline V gene data show CDR1 as MNHEY and CDR2 as SVGAGI. CDR3 DNA: TGTGCCAGCAGTTACGGGACAGGGGGCACCGGGGAGCTGTTTTTT. Translation: CASSYGTGGTGELFF.

This clonotype was counted ten times or more. The gene calls are TRBV6-1 and TRBJ1-5; D call uncertain. The CDR3 has 16 amino acids. The germline V gene encodes CDR1 MNHNS and CDR2 SASEGT. Trimming took off 1 base at V and 2 bases at J, with 12 bases between the two ends. The CDR3 DNA reads as TGTGCCAGCAGTGAAGGTTCTCGAGGAGGCAATCAGCCCCAGCATTTT. It encodes CASSEGSRGGNQPQHF.

The genes are TRBV20-1 and TRBJ2-3; D is possibly TRBD2 (7 bases). Trimming cost V 6 bases and J 2 bases, with 18 bases left between them. The CDR3 contains 15 residues. CDR1 DFQATT and CDR2 SNEGSKA come from the germline V gene (reference sequence). CDR3 nucleotide sequence: TGCAGTGCCAGACCGGGGGCGGGGGACACAGATACGCAGTATTTT. Protein: CSARPGAGDTDTQYF.

This clonotype was found many times. This chain links TRBV20-1 with TRBJ2-7, with 7 bases fitting TRBD2. Germline V gene sequence: CDR1 DFQATT, CDR2 SNEGSKA (reference sequence). The CDR3 covers 18 residues. J gave up 0 bases and V 0 bases, and 14 bases lay outside the gene matches. The CDR3: CSARDLKGTTGHSYEQYF. The DNA for the CDR3 is TGCAGTGCTAGAGATTTGAAGGGGACTACCGGGCACTCCTACGAGCAGTACTTC.

For this clonotype: The junction does not match germline at one end; this may be a read error. The chain uses TRBV6-2 or TRBV6-3 and TRBJ1-2; 8 bases agree with TRBD1. CDR1 is MNHEY and CDR2 is SVGEGT in the germline V gene. CDR3 length: 15 amino acids. The CDR3 bases are TGTGCCAGCAGCCAGGGGGCAGGCAATAACTACGGCTACACCTTC. Residues: CASSQGAGNNYGYTF.

Comments on this clonotype: No conserved phenylalanine or tryptophan ends this CDR3, so it is likely a read error. CDR3 sequence: CASSLWERGETQYS. CDR3 bases: TGTGCCAGCAGTCTCTGGGAGAGGGGAGAGACCCAGTACTCC. The chain joins TRBV6-5 to TRBJ2-5; D may correspond to TRBD1 or TRBD2 (5 bases each). Germline-derived CDR1 and CDR2 are MNHEY and SVGAGI. This CDR3 region has 14 residues. The V end was cut by 5 bases, the J end by 4 bases, with 14 bases between.

A word on this clonotype: Likely a read error: the CDR3 ends without its conserved phenylalanine or tryptophan. The genes are TRBV10-3 and TRBJ1-1; a possible D gene is TRBD1 (6 bases). Germline CDR1 and CDR2: ENHRY and SYGVKD. Trimming pared 4 bases from V and 8 bases from J, leaving 11 bases between. The CDR3 length is 12 residues. This chain's CDR3 is CAISVADREAFL. The CDR3 DNA reads as TGTGCCATCAGTGTTGCTGACAGGGAAGCTTTCCTT.

This clonotype was seen many times. V is TRBV6-5 and J is TRBJ1-6; 10 bases fit TRBD1. V trimming: 5 bases; J trimming: 8 bases; junction bases outside the gene matches: 9. This CDR3 region has 16 residues. Germline V gene lookup returns CDR1 MNHEY and CDR2 SVGAGI. CDR3 loop: CASSHAAGTGDSPLHF. CDR3 DNA: TGTGCCAGCAGTCACGCCGCCGGGACAGGGGATTCACCCCTCCACTTT.

This clonotype was seen ten or more times. This chain joins TRBV28 and TRBJ1-3, with TRBD1 identical over 7 bases. The length of the CDR3 is 14 residues. CDR1 and CDR2 (germline): MDHEN, SYDVKM. Trimming at V came to 6 bases and at J to 4 bases, leaving 6 bases not matched to a gene. The CDR3 coding sequence is TGTGCCAGCAGGAGCACAGGGGTCGGAAACACCATATATTTT. It codes for CASRSTGVGNTIYF.

This clonotype was observed many times. CDR3 bases: TGTGCCAGCAGCACCTTAGCGGACCAGTATTTT. It is translated as CASSTLADQYF. V and J are TRBV7-2 and TRBJ2-3; D may be TRBD2 (6 bases). V dropped 5 bases and J dropped 12 bases, with 12 bases sitting between them. The CDR3 has 11 residues. CDR1 and CDR2 from the germline V gene are SGHTA and FQGNSA.

This clonotype has a handful of counts. V is TRBV28 and J is TRBJ2-7; possibly TRBD2 for D (5 bases). Trimming left V 6 bases short and J 5 bases short, with 11 bases between. Germline V gives CDR1 MDHEN, CDR2 SYDVKM. The CDR3 loop spans 12 amino acids. This chain's CDR3 is CASRDPGDEQYF. CDR3 DNA sequence: TGTGCCAGCAGGGACCCCGGGGACGAGCAGTACTTC.

The chain uses TRBV6-5 and TRBJ1-1; D is uncertain. V was shortened by 2 bases and J by 1 base, with 5 bases between the two germline ends. The CDR3 runs to 13 residues. CDR1 MNHEY and CDR2 SVGAGI come from the germline V gene. The CDR3: CASSYGSNTEAFF. The CDR3 DNA is TGTGCCAGCAGTTACGGGTCGAACACTGAAGCTTTCTTT.

This clonotype occurred many times. The rearrangement joins TRBV11-2 to TRBJ2-7; maybe TRBD2 (5 bases). V shed 7 bases and J shed 9 bases, with 16 bases lying between them. This CDR3 has 12 residues. CDR1 is SGHAT and CDR2 is FQNNGV in the germline V gene. CDR3 DNA: TGTGCCAGCACCCACGGGATGTGGGCGCAGTACTTC. Protein sequence: CASTHGMWAQYF.

This clonotype was found a few times. Given a much more abundant clone one base away, this may be a read error. The CDR3 loop reads CASSPALAGVLQSF. The CDR3 nucleotides are TGTGCCAGCAGCCCCGCCCTAGCGGGAGTTTTGCAGTCCTTC. This sequence joins TRBV9 and TRBJ2-7; 10 bases match TRBD2. This CDR3 is built from 14 residues. Per germline, CDR1 SGDLS and CDR2 YYNGEE.

This clonotype was detected a few times. The chain employs TRBV12-5 and TRBJ1-1; 9 bases line up with TRBD1. This CDR3 is 14 amino acids long. With V trimmed by 4 bases and J by 9 bases, 9 bases remained unmatched. CDR1 LGHNT and CDR2 FRNRAP come from the germline V gene. CDR3 sequence (DNA): TGTGCTAGTGGTTGGGGACAGGGAGAACGTCAAGCTTTCTTT. As protein: CASGWGQGERQAFF.

This chain uses TRBV7-3 with TRBJ2-2; 8 bases fit TRBD2. Trimming took 4 bases from V and 7 from J; bases not matched to a gene: 2. The CDR3 covers 13 residues. Germline CDR1 reads SGHTA; CDR2 reads FQGTGA. CDR3 DNA sequence: TGTGCCAGCAGCTCCGGGGGGGGCGGGGAGCTGTTTTTT. This encodes CASSSGGGGELFF.

This clonotype was counted between two and nine times. V is TRBV4-1 and J is TRBJ1-1; D gene unclear. The length of the CDR3 is 13 residues. V lost 5 bases and J 0 bases, leaving 7 bases between the germline ends. Germline V gene lookup returns CDR1 MGHRA and CDR2 YSYEKL. The CDR3 loop reads CASSVLLNTEAFF. The CDR3 DNA follows: TGCGCCAGCAGCGTCCTTTTGAACACTGAAGCTTTCTTT.

This clonotype has ten or more counts. The chain combines TRBV5-8 with TRBJ2-2; D remains unclear. Looked up from germline, CDR1 is SGHTS and CDR2 is YDEGEE. The V and J ends lost 4 bases and 4 bases respectively, with 17 bases between them. This CDR3 spans 16 amino acids. The CDR3 nucleotides read TGTGCCAGCAGCCCAACTGAGAGAGGCGTCACCGGGGAGCTGTTTTTT. This gives the protein CASSPTERGVTGELFF. The full variable domain, rest sourced from reference TRBV5-8 and TRBJ2-2, is EAGVTQSPTHLIKTRGQQATLRCSPISGHTSVYWYQQALGLGLQFLLWYDEGEERNRGNFPPRFSGRQFPNYSSELNVNALELEDSALYLCASSPTERGVTGELFFGEGSRLTVL.

This clonotype was picked up a small number of times. The V and J genes are TRBV4-2 and TRBJ1-6, with D perhaps matching TRBD1 (6 bases). Germline V gene data show CDR1 as LGHNA and CDR2 as YNFKEQ. The ends were cut back, 0 bases at V and 7 bases at J, with 13 bases in the middle. This CDR3 has 16 residues. CDR3 region: CASSQDGGGDNSPLHF. DNA of the CDR3: TGTGCCAGCAGCCAAGATGGGGGCGGGGACAATTCACCCCTCCACTTT.

This clonotype was seen at least ten times. A much larger clone lies one base from this, so it may be a read error. The chain is built from TRBV20-1 and TRBJ2-5; D might be TRBD1 or TRBD2, each matching 6 bases. The CDR3 totals 14 residues. Trimming took 5 bases from V and 7 from J, leaving 20 bases between them. Germline assignment: CDR1 DFQATT and CDR2 SNEGSKA (reference sequence). CDR3 sequence reads: CSASRGTPEATQYF. The CDR3 nucleotides are TGCAGTGCTTCACGGGGGACACCCGAAGCGACCCAGTACTTC.